This T cell receptor (beta chain) is drawn from a study of blood T cell repertoires in COVID-19 (dated by TCRdb to 2020 to 2021). As for the study more broadly: The collaborator samples originated in the United States, Italy and Spain and spanned the acute and convalescent phases of COVID-19. The material from the prospective study consisted of cDNA or gDNA derived from T cells, B-cell-depleted T cells, or PBMCs. Deeply sampled blood TCRbeta repertoires from subjects exposed to, actively infected with, or recovered from COVID-19 were included in the dataset. The repertoires were made available in a free public database intended to serve as a resource for research on the immune response to SARS-CoV-2. Samples were obtained from the ongoing ImmuneRACE study (first 160 participants) and from 1,254 subjects provided by 6 global collaborators. A de-identified subject ID, COVID-19 status, age in years and sex were almost always included in the sample metadata. HLA class I and class II types, where available, came from metadata supplied by the sample provider rather than from assay-based typing.

With respect to this clone: Its binding antigen is unknown. Base qualities are not at hand, and no much larger clone is one base apart.

Paper-wide results and their limitations: The amount of clinical and demographic metadata varied by source and participant and was provided uncurated.

Clipping removes 4 bases from V and 2 bases from J, with 9 as the unmatched junction base count. Its CDR3 holds 15 amino acids, cysteine through phenylalanine. The read is trimmed to its CDR3 DNA, 45 bases read in frame from base 1. The germline V gene encodes CDR1 SGHNT and CDR2 YYREEE (reference sequence). TCRbeta CDR3 regions were amplified from genomic DNA using the immunoSEQ Assay, a bias-controlled multiplex PCR. On the authors' methods: Within the assay, amplification of reference gene primers was used to estimate how many nucleated cells each sample contained. Sequence reads were collapsed and filtered to measure the absolute abundance of every unique TCRbeta CDR3 rearrangement. For each sample, productive Simpson clonality was calculated as the square root of Simpson's diversity index over productive rearrangements. What TCRdb holds here is the immuneACCESS table cut down to in-frame rearrangements. Part of the clones is not present; checked against another copy, under half of the missing clones reflect an unresolved V gene, and the others are unexplained. V and J calls and clone size are copied from that table; D and trimming were computed from the DNA. The sample table records tens of thousands of clones; approximately 89% of these occur just once. 8.5% to 14% of the sample belongs to the ten largest clones.

Collaborating institutions collected whole blood in K2EDTA tubes following their own protocols. Collaborator samples were shipped for TCRbeta analysis as frozen whole blood, isolated PBMCs, or DNA extracted from either sample type. This sequence was found in a man older than 75 with acute or convalescent COVID-19. Recombination linked TRBV5-4 to TRBJ2-7, with TRBD2 matching 7 junction bases. The sequencing input was peripheral blood. Read as DNA, the sequence is TGTGCCAGCAGCCTGGGCGGGGGATCAACCTACGAGCAGTACTTC. Translated, this gives CASSLGGGSTYEQYF.